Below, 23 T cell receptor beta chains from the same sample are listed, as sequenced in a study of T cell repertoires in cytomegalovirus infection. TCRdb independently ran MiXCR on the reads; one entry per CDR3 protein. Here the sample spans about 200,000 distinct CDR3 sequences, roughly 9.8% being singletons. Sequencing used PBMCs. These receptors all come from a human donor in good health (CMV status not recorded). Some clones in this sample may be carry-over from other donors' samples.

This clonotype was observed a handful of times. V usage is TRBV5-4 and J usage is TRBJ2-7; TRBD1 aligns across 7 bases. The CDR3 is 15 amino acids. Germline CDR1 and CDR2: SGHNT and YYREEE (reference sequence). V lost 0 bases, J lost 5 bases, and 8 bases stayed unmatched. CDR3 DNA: TGTGCCAGCAGCTTGGCGCAGGGGGTTTTCCACGAGCAGTACTTC. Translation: CASSLAQGVFHEQYF.

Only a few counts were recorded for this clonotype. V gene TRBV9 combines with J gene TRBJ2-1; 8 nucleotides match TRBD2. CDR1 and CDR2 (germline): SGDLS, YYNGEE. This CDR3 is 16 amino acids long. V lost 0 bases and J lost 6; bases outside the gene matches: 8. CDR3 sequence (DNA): TGTGCCAGCAGCGTAGCTACCGGGGGGGGGGGCAATGAGCAGTTCTTC. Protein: CASSVATGGGGNEQFF.

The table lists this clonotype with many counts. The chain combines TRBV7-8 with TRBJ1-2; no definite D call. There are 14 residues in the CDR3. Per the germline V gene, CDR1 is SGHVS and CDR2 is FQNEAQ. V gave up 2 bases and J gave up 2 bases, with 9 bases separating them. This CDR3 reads CASSLKGLNYGYTF. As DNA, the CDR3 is TGTGCCAGCAGCTTAAAAGGGCTCAACTATGGCTACACCTTC.

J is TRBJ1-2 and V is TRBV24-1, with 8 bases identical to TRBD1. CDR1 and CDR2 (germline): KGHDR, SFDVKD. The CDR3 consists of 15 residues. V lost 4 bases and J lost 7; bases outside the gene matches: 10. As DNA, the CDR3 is TGTGCCACCAGTGAATCCAGGGGGCGCTCAGTTGGCTACACCTTC. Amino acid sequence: CATSESRGRSVGYTF.

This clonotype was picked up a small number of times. As DNA, the CDR3 is TGTGCCAGCAGCCTAGCGGTCCCCGAGACCCAGTACTTC. This translates into CASSLAVPETQYF. V gene TRBV28 combines with J gene TRBJ2-5; the match to TRBD2 covers 7 bases. Looked up from germline, CDR1 is MDHEN and CDR2 is SYDVKM. With 6 bases clipped from V and 5 bases from J, the junction kept 6 bases outside the gene matches. CDR3 length: 13 amino acids.

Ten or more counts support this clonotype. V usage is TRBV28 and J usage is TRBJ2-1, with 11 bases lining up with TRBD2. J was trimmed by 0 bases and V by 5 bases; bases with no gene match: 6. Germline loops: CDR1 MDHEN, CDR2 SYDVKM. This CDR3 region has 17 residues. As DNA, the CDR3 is TGTGCCAGCAGTATACTAGCGGGAGAGGACTCCTACAATGAGCAGTTCTTC. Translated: CASSILAGEDSYNEQFF.

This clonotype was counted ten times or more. CDR3: CATSDGTRGENNEQFF. Written as DNA, the CDR3 is TGTGCCACCAGTGACGGGACTAGGGGGGAAAACAATGAGCAGTTCTTC. The chain couples TRBV24-1 to TRBJ2-1; 8 bases align to TRBD2. CDR3 length equals 16 residues. Trimming took 4 bases from V and 5 from J; bases not matched to a gene: 9. Germline CDR1 and CDR2: KGHDR and SFDVKD.

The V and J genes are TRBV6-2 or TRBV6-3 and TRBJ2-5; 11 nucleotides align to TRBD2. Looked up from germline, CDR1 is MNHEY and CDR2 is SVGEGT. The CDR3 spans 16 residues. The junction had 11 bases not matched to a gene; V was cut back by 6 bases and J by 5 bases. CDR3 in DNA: TGTGCCAGCAGCCGGATAACTAGCGGGAGAGGCGAGACCCAGTACTTC. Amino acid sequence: CASSRITSGRGETQYF.

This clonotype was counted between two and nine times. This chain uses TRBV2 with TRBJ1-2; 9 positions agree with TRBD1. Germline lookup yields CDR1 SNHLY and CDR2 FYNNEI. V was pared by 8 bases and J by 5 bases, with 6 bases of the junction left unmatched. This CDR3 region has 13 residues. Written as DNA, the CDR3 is TGTGCCAGCGGGACAGGGTTAGGATATGGCTACACCTTC. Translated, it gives CASGTGLGYGYTF. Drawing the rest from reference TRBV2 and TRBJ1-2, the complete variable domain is EPEVTQTPSHQVTQMGQEVILRCVPISNHLYFYWYRQILGQKVEFLVSFYNNEISEKSEIFDDQFSVERPDGSNFTLKIRSTKLEDSAMYFCASGTGLGYGYTFGSGTRLTVV.

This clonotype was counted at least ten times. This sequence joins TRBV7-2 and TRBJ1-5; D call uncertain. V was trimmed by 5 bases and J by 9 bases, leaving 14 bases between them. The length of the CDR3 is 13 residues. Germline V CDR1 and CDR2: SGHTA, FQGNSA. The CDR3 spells CASSPVFGRPQHF. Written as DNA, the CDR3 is TGTGCCAGCAGCCCTGTTTTTGGGCGGCCCCAGCATTTT.

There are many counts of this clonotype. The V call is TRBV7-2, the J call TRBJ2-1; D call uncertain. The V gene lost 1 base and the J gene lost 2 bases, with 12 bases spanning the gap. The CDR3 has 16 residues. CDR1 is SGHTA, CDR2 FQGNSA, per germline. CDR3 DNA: TGTGCCAGCAGCTTAGACGGCGCGCAGACCTACAATGAGCAGTTCTTC. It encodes CASSLDGAQTYNEQFF.

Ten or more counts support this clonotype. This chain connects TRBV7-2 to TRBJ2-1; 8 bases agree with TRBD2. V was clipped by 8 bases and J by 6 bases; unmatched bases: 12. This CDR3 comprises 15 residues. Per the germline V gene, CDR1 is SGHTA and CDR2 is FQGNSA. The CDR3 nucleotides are TGTGCCAGCGGTCGCGGGGGGACGACGGGCAATGAGCAGTTCTTC. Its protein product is CASGRGGTTGNEQFF. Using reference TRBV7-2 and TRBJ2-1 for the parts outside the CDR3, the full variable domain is GAGVSQSPSNKVTEKGKDVELRCDPISGHTALYWYRQSLGQGLEFLIYFQGNSAPDKSGLPSDRFSAERTGGSVSTLTIQRTQQEDSAVYLCASGRGGTTGNEQFFGPGTRLTVL.

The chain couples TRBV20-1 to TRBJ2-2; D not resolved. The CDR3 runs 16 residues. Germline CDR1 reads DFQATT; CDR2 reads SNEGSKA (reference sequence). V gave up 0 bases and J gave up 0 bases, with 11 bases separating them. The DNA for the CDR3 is TGCAGTGCTAGAGATAATCGCCAGTCGAACACCGGGGAGCTGTTTTTT. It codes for CSARDNRQSNTGELFF.

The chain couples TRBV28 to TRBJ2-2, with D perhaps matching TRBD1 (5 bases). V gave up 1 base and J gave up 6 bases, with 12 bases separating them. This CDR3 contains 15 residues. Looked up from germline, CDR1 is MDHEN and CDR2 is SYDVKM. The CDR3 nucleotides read TGTGCCAGCAGTTTATCGGCAGGGCTATCCGGGGAGCTGTTTTTT. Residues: CASSLSAGLSGELFF.

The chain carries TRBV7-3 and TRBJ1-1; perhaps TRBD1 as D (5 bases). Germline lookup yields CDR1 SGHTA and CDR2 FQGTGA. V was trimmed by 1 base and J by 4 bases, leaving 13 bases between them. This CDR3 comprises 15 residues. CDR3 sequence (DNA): TGTGCCAGCAGCTTAAATGGGGGGTTGATCACTGAAGCTTTCTTT. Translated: CASSLNGGLITEAFF. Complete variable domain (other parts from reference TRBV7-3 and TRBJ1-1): GAGVSQTPSNKVTEKGKYVELRCDPISGHTALYWYRQSLGQGPEFLIYFQGTGAADDSGLPNDRFFAVRPEGSVSTLKIQRTERGDSAVYLCASSLNGGLITEAFFGQGTRLTVV.

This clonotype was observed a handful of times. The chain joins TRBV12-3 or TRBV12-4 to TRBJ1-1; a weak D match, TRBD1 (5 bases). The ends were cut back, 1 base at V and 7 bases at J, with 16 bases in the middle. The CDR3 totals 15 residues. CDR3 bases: TGTGCCAGCAGTTTAGGGCTGGGAAGCAGGGTTGAAGCTTTCTTT. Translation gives CASSLGLGSRVEAFF.

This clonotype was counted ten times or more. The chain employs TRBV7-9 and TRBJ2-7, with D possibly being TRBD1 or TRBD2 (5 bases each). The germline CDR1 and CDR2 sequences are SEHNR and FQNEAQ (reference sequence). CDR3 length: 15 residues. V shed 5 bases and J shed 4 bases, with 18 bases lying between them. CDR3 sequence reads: CASSPGPTPRYEQYF. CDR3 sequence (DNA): TGTGCCAGCAGCCCGGGACCTACACCACGGTACGAGCAGTACTTC.

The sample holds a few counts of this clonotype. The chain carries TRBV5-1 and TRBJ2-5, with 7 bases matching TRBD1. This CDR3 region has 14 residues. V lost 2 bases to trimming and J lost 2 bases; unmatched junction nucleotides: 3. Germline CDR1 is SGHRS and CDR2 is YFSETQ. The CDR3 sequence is CASSLQGRQETQYF. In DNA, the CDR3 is TGCGCCAGCAGCTTACAGGGGCGGCAAGAGACCCAGTACTTC.

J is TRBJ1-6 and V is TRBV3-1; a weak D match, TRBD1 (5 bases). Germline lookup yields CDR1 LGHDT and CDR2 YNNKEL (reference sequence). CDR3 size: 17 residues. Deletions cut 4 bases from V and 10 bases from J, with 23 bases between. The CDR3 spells CASSLAAGTGQGSPLHF. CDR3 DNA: TGTGCCAGCAGCCTCGCGGCGGGAACCGGGCAGGGCTCACCCCTCCACTTT. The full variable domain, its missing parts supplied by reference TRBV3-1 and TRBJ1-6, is DTAVSQTPKYLVTQMGNDKSIKCEQNLGHDTMYWYKQDSKKFLKIMFSYNNKELIINETVPNRFSPKSPDKAHLNLHINSLELGDSAVYFCASSLAAGTGQGSPLHFGNGTRLTVT.

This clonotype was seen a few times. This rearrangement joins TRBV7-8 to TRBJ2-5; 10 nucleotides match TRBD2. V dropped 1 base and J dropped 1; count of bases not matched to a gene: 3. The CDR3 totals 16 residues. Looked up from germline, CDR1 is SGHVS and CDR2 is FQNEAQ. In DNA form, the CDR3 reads TGTGCCAGCAGCTTAGTAGCGGGAGGATTCCAAGAGACCCAGTACTTC. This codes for CASSLVAGGFQETQYF.

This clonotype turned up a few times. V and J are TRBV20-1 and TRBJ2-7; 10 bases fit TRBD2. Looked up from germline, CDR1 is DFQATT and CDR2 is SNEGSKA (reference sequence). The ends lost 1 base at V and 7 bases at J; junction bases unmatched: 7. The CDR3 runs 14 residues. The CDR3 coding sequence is TGCAGTGCTAGAGCCCTAGCGGGGGTGGAGGAGCAGTACTTC. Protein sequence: CSARALAGVEEQYF.

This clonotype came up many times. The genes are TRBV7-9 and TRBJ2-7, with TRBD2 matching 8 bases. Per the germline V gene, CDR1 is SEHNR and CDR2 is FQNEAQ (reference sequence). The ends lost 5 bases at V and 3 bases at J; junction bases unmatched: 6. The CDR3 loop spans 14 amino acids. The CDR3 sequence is CASSNQRGFYEQYF. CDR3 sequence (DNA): TGTGCCAGCAGCAACCAGCGGGGGTTCTACGAGCAGTACTTC.

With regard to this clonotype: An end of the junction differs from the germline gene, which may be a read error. In nucleotides, the CDR3 is TGCAGAGTCCAGGCAGGGTTGAACACTGAATCTTTCTTT. This translates into CRVQAGLNTESFF. This rearrangement joins TRBV29-1 to TRBJ1-1; possible D gene TRBD1, 5 bases. Per germline, CDR1 SQVTM and CDR2 ANQGSEA. This CDR3 region has 13 residues.